This record concerns one T cell receptor beta chain sequence. Its antigen is as yet unknown. This record comes from a study of cytomegalovirus exposure and HLA in healthy donors. About the research overall: As an earlier analysis found, around 190 million T cells yielded around 110 million unique TCR beta sequences.

Primers: 60 Vbeta forward and 13 Jbeta reverse. Data came from immunoSEQ multiplex PCR; TCRdb stores just in-frame clones and leaves some out. The sample has about 260,000 clones, about 83% seen once. Study-wide results and limits: The later analysis indicated that the majority of CMV-associated TCR beta chains appeared HLA-restricted. Segments of the TCR beta V type were, in most cases, productive about 87% or about 30% of the time in an earlier analysis. Cytomegalovirus-associated status was assigned to roughly 160 TCR beta chains.

The germline V gene has CDR1 SGHVS and CDR2 FQNEAQ. There are 17 residues in the CDR3. V lost 3 bases and J 8 bases, leaving 25 bases between the germline ends. The sequence was collected from a woman aged 40 to 55 in good health and CMV-seropositive. The chain uses TRBV7-8 and TRBJ1-1; D may be TRBD1 (5 bases). Material for sequencing was PBMCs. The CDR3 region is CASSLGGEGKNPGEAFF. The CDR3 bases are TGTGCCAGCAGCTTGGGGGGAGAGGGCAAAAACCCCGGAGAAGCTTTCTTT. The full variable domain, its missing parts supplied by reference TRBV7-8 and TRBJ1-1, is GAGVSQSPRYKVAKRGQDVALRCDPISGHVSLFWYQQALGQGPEFLTYFQNEAQLDKSGLPSDRFFAERPEGSVSTLKIQRTQQEDSAVYLCASSLGGEGKNPGEAFFGQGTRLTVV.